A selection of T cell receptor beta chains follows, all from one sample in a study of OX40 agonist ivuxolimab in advanced cancers. Clones were read by immunoSEQ multiplex PCR, and TCRdb kept only the in-frame ones, dropping some. Here the sample spans over 55,000 clones, just under 90% being singletons. This sample comprised CD4+ or CD8+ T cells sorted from blood, obtained in a trial of the OX40 agonist ivuxolimab. All receptors come from an adult with an advanced solid tumor such as melanoma, head and neck, liver or kidney cancer. Each CDR3 is given with its conserved first and last residue. A D gene is named only where the DNA matches it firmly. The size of a clone is reported for some rows only, either as once, few or many, or as a class for expanded clones.

d_gene: .
v_gene: TRBV14
j_gene: TRBJ2-1
abundance: .
CDR3aa: CASSPQTGASYNEQFF
CDR3nt: TGTGCCAGCAGCCCACAGACGGGAGCCTCCTACAATGAGCAGTTCTTC

d_gene: .
v_gene: TRBV19
j_gene: TRBJ2-3
abundance: .
CDR3aa: CASMSRERTDTQYF
CDR3nt: TGTGCCAGTATGAGCCGGGAGCGGACAGATACGCAGTATTTT

d_gene: TRBD2
v_gene: TRBV11-2
j_gene: TRBJ2-1
abundance: once
CDR3aa: CASSPEASGLTYNEQFF
CDR3nt: TGTGCCAGCAGCCCAGAGGCTAGCGGCCTTACCTACAATGAGCAGTTCTTC

d_gene: TRBD1
v_gene: TRBV18
j_gene: TRBJ1-1
abundance: few
CDR3aa: CASSVGQDTEAFF
CDR3nt: TGTGCCAGCTCAGTGGGACAGGACACTGAAGCTTTCTTT

d_gene: .
v_gene: TRBV30
j_gene: TRBJ1-5
abundance: few
CDR3aa: CAWRKQENQPQHF
CDR3nt: TGTGCCTGGAGGAAACAGGAAAATCAGCCCCAGCATTTT

d_gene: TRBD2
v_gene: TRBV6-4
j_gene: TRBJ2-1
abundance: few
CDR3aa: CASSEAGSSYNEQFF
CDR3nt: TGTGCCAGCAGTGAAGCGGGGAGCTCCTACAATGAGCAGTTCTTC

d_gene: .
v_gene: TRBV15
j_gene: TRBJ2-3
abundance: .
CDR3aa: CATSRDLVTGFTDTQYF
CDR3nt: TGTGCCACCAGCAGAGATCTTGTGACAGGTTTCACAGATACGCAGTATTTT

d_gene: TRBD1
v_gene: TRBV28
j_gene: TRBJ1-2
abundance: once
CDR3aa: CASRTGGIYGYTF
CDR3nt: TGTGCCAGCCGAACAGGGGGAATCTATGGCTACACCTTC

d_gene: TRBD1
v_gene: TRBV11-3
j_gene: TRBJ2-3
abundance: .
CDR3aa: CASSLVGTGGTDTQYF
CDR3nt: TGTGCCAGCAGCTTAGTTGGGACAGGGGGTACAGATACGCAGTATTTT

d_gene: TRBD1
v_gene: TRBV7-8
j_gene: TRBJ2-1
abundance: .
CDR3aa: CASSLATGAPYNEQFF
CDR3nt: TGTGCCAGCAGCTTAGCGACAGGGGCCCCCTACAATGAGCAGTTCTTC

d_gene: .
v_gene: TRBV2
j_gene: TRBJ2-7
abundance: .
CDR3aa: CASSVDETSLYEQYF
CDR3nt: TGTGCCAGCAGTGTTGACGAGACTTCCCTCTACGAGCAGTACTTC

d_gene: TRBD2
v_gene: TRBV7-2
j_gene: TRBJ2-1
abundance: once
CDR3aa: CASSRGGEQFF
CDR3nt: TGTGCCAGCAGCCGGGGGGGTGAGCAGTTCTTC

d_gene: .
v_gene: TRBV9
j_gene: TRBJ1-1
abundance: .
CDR3aa: CASSVASSTEAFF
CDR3nt: TGTGCCAGCAGCGTAGCCAGCTCCACTGAAGCTTTCTTT

d_gene: .
v_gene: TRBV6-1
j_gene: TRBJ1-1
abundance: .
CDR3aa: CASTIMEKLVTEAFF
CDR3nt: TGTGCCAGCACTATAATGGAGAAATTGGTTACTGAAGCTTTCTTT

d_gene: TRBD1
v_gene: TRBV18
j_gene: TRBJ1-2
abundance: few
CDR3aa: CASSEGQASYGYTF
CDR3nt: TGTGCCAGCTCAGAAGGACAGGCGAGCTATGGCTACACCTTC

d_gene: .
v_gene: TRBV9
j_gene: TRBJ2-1
abundance: .
CDR3aa: CASSPTGFEQFF
CDR3nt: TGTGCCAGCAGCCCAACAGGGTTTGAGCAGTTCTTC

d_gene: .
v_gene: TRBV5-4
j_gene: TRBJ1-1
abundance: once
CDR3aa: CASSLQAEAFF
CDR3nt: TGTGCCAGCAGCTTGCAGGCTGAAGCTTTCTTT

d_gene: TRBD1
v_gene: TRBV5-5
j_gene: TRBJ1-1
abundance: .
CDR3aa: CASSGDRGGTEAFF
CDR3nt: TGTGCCAGCAGCGGAGACAGGGGAGGGACTGAAGCTTTCTTT

d_gene: .
v_gene: TRBV27
j_gene: TRBJ2-7
abundance: .
CDR3aa: CASSSFRGKGSYEQYF
CDR3nt: TGTGCCAGCAGTTCCTTTCGTGGGAAAGGGTCCTACGAGCAGTACTTC

d_gene: TRBD1
v_gene: TRBV10-2
j_gene: TRBJ2-2
abundance: .
CDR3aa: CASSDGQGRTGELFF
CDR3nt: TGCGCCAGCAGTGACGGACAGGGCCGCACCGGGGAGCTGTTTTTT

d_gene: TRBD1
v_gene: TRBV5-8
j_gene: TRBJ2-7
abundance: .
CDR3aa: CASSLGGQGADEQYF
CDR3nt: TGTGCCAGCAGCTTGGGGGGACAGGGAGCCGACGAGCAGTACTTC

d_gene: .
v_gene: TRBV7-9
j_gene: TRBJ2-3
abundance: .
CDR3aa: CASSLEGLTDTQYF
CDR3nt: TGTGCCAGCAGCTTAGAAGGGCTCACAGATACGCAGTATTTT

d_gene: .
v_gene: TRBV28
j_gene: TRBJ1-6
abundance: .
CDR3aa: CASRQVASPLHF
CDR3nt: TGTGCCAGCAGACAGGTAGCTTCACCCCTCCACTTT

d_gene: .
v_gene: TRBV28
j_gene: TRBJ2-7
abundance: .
CDR3aa: CASTGLWKEQYF
CDR3nt: TGTGCCAGCACTGGTTTATGGAAGGAGCAGTACTTC

d_gene: TRBD1
v_gene: TRBV30
j_gene: TRBJ1-5
abundance: .
CDR3aa: CAWSPGQGTRNQPQHF
CDR3nt: TGTGCCTGGAGTCCGGGACAGGGCACGCGCAATCAGCCCCAGCATTTT

d_gene: TRBD1
v_gene: TRBV28
j_gene: TRBJ1-5
abundance: .
CDR3aa: CASSPGTGDQPQHF
CDR3nt: TGTGCCAGCAGTCCGGGGACAGGGGATCAGCCCCAGCATTTT

d_gene: .
v_gene: TRBV5-8
j_gene: TRBJ1-1
abundance: .
CDR3aa: CASSLQLRGAEAFF
CDR3nt: TGTGCCAGCAGTTTGCAACTCCGCGGGGCTGAAGCTTTCTTT

d_gene: .
v_gene: TRBV18
j_gene: TRBJ1-1
abundance: .
CDR3aa: CASSRTGTTDTEAFF
CDR3nt: TGTGCCAGCTCACGAACCGGGACAACTGACACTGAAGCTTTCTTT

d_gene: .
v_gene: TRBV9
j_gene: TRBJ1-2
abundance: .
CDR3aa: CASSPTPDVDYGYTF
CDR3nt: TGTGCCAGCAGCCCCACTCCCGACGTTGACTATGGCTACACCTTC

d_gene: .
v_gene: TRBV14
j_gene: TRBJ1-1
abundance: .
CDR3aa: CASSLQGNTEAFF
CDR3nt: TGTGCCAGCAGCCTACAGGGGAACACTGAAGCTTTCTTT

d_gene: TRBD1
v_gene: TRBV6-1
j_gene: TRBJ1-1
abundance: .
CDR3aa: CASSGTGSAFF
CDR3nt: TGTGCCAGCAGTGGGACAGGTTCCGCTTTCTTT

d_gene: .
v_gene: TRBV5-1
j_gene: TRBJ2-2
abundance: .
CDR3aa: CASSLDSANTGELFF
CDR3nt: TGCGCCAGCAGTCTGGACAGTGCGAACACCGGGGAGCTGTTTTTT

d_gene: TRBD2
v_gene: TRBV27
j_gene: TRBJ2-7
abundance: .
CDR3aa: CASKIRREDSYEQYF
CDR3nt: TGTGCCAGCAAAATTCGGCGGGAGGACTCCTACGAGCAGTACTTC

d_gene: .
v_gene: TRBV13
j_gene: TRBJ1-5
abundance: .
CDR3aa: CASSLGGLNDQPQHF
CDR3nt: TGTGCCAGCAGCTTAGGGGGACTGAATGATCAGCCCCAGCATTTT

d_gene: .
v_gene: TRBV6-1
j_gene: TRBJ2-6
abundance: .
CDR3aa: CASRGLGSGANVLTF
CDR3nt: TGTGCCAGCAGGGGGCTAGGCTCTGGGGCCAACGTCCTGACTTTC

d_gene: .
v_gene: TRBV10-3
j_gene: TRBJ1-3
abundance: .
CDR3aa: CAIREENTIYF
CDR3nt: TGTGCCATCAGAGAAGAGAACACCATATATTTT

d_gene: .
v_gene: TRBV7-2
j_gene: TRBJ1-2
abundance: .
CDR3aa: CASSLDGPTDPYGYTF
CDR3nt: TGTGCCAGCAGCTTAGATGGGCCGACAGACCCCTATGGCTACACCTTC

d_gene: .
v_gene: TRBV6-5
j_gene: TRBJ1-6
abundance: .
CDR3aa: CASSETWSSSPLHF
CDR3nt: TGTGCCAGCAGTGAAACATGGAGTTCCTCACCCCTCCACTTT

d_gene: .
v_gene: TRBV19
j_gene: TRBJ1-5
abundance: few
CDR3aa: CASSIGGIGNQPQHF
CDR3nt: TGTGCCAGTAGTATAGGCGGAATTGGCAATCAGCCCCAGCATTTT

d_gene: TRBD2
v_gene: TRBV6-1
j_gene: TRBJ2-3
abundance: .
CDR3aa: CASSGWTSGSLDTQYF
CDR3nt: TGTGCCAGCAGTGGGTGGACTAGCGGGAGTCTAGATACGCAGTATTTT

d_gene: .
v_gene: TRBV25-1
j_gene: TRBJ2-7
abundance: .
CDR3aa: CASSAPPVPEQYF
CDR3nt: TGTGCCAGCAGCGCCCCCCCAGTACCCGAGCAGTACTTC

d_gene: TRBD2
v_gene: TRBV7-2
j_gene: TRBJ2-1
abundance: .
CDR3aa: CASSLALLAGVGNEQFF
CDR3nt: TGTGCCAGCAGCCTAGCCCTTCTAGCGGGAGTGGGCAATGAGCAGTTCTTC

d_gene: TRBD2
v_gene: TRBV19
j_gene: TRBJ2-5
abundance: .
CDR3aa: CASRKSTGGGQETQYF
CDR3nt: TGTGCCAGTAGAAAATCGACGGGAGGGGGCCAAGAGACCCAGTACTTC

d_gene: .
v_gene: TRBV7-2
j_gene: TRBJ2-7
abundance: .
CDR3aa: CASSPHTGEQYF
CDR3nt: TGTGCCAGCAGCCCCCACACGGGCGAGCAGTACTTC

d_gene: TRBD1
v_gene: TRBV7-2
j_gene: TRBJ1-1
abundance: .
CDR3aa: CASSLAGGRQAFF
CDR3nt: TGTGCCAGCAGCTTAGCAGGGGGCCGCCAAGCTTTCTTT

d_gene: .
v_gene: TRBV28
j_gene: TRBJ2-5
abundance: .
CDR3aa: CASNPGGTETQYF
CDR3nt: TGTGCCAGCAACCCTGGGGGCACAGAGACCCAGTACTTC

d_gene: .
v_gene: TRBV27
j_gene: TRBJ2-2
abundance: once
CDR3aa: CASSLWTQNTGELFF
CDR3nt: TGTGCCAGCAGTTTATGGACACAGAACACCGGGGAGCTGTTTTTT

d_gene: .
v_gene: TRBV2
j_gene: TRBJ1-2
abundance: .
CDR3aa: CASSPQNNYGYTF
CDR3nt: TGTGCCAGCAGTCCCCAAAACAACTATGGCTACACCTTC

d_gene: .
v_gene: TRBV28
j_gene: TRBJ2-5
abundance: .
CDR3aa: CATPGPNAGGVETQYF
CDR3nt: TGTGCCACGCCTGGGCCAAACGCTGGAGGGGTAGAGACCCAGTACTTC

d_gene: TRBD2
v_gene: TRBV10-3
j_gene: TRBJ2-7
abundance: .
CDR3aa: CASRTSGTLVSYEQYF
CDR3nt: TGTGCCAGCAGGACTAGCGGGACATTGGTGTCCTACGAGCAGTACTTC